This T cell receptor beta chain was sequenced in a study of cytomegalovirus exposure and HLA in healthy donors. Study-level background: T cells numbering about 180 million yielded 117 million unique TCR beta sequences in an earlier analysis. General study results and limits: Among TCR beta chains, those listed as cytomegalovirus-associated numbered about 160. The authors later found most CMV-associated TCR beta chains appeared HLA-restricted.

In regard to this clone: Its specificity is not known.

In the PCR, 60 Vbeta and 13 Jbeta primers were used. Per the original methods: Unique TCR beta chains numbered approximately 80 million in a later analysis, with around 12 million shared. The data were produced by immunoSEQ multiplex PCR, yet TCRdb's version contains in-frame clones alone and is incomplete. V, J and clone size reflect that table, while D and trimming were determined from the DNA. The data contain some 220,000 clones, approximately 84% of them seen just once; the ten biggest clones take up more than 0.45%. The sequence was collected from a woman between 40 and 55 years old in good health and CMV-seronegative. Sequencing was done on a sample of PBMCs.

In DNA, the CDR3 is TGTGCCAGCAGTGGAGGGCCAAACAATCCGAACAATGAGCAGTTCTTC. Translation gives CASSGGPNNPNNEQFF. V is TRBV28 and J is TRBJ2-1; TRBD2 might be the D (6 bases). The germline gives CDR1 MDHEN, CDR2 SYDVKM. V was shortened by 5 bases and J by 5 bases, with 19 bases between the two germline ends. The CDR3 loop spans 16 amino acids.